The 5 T cell receptor beta chains presented below share a single source sample, sequenced in a study of T cells in Graves' hyperthyroidism and ophthalmopathy. It was RNA transcripts that yielded the amplified TCR beta CDR3 regions. The HTBI primer set served for first-round RT-PCR of the TCR CDR3. From the multiplex PCR reads, TCRdb called clonotypes with MiXCR, one entry per CDR3 protein. This repertoire shows around 34,000 distinct CDR3 sequences, about 52% found once; its top ten account for around a quarter. Sequencing was performed on blood. The receptors come from a woman in her forties with Graves' ophthalmopathy.

This clonotype was observed many times. The chain employs TRBV5-6 and TRBJ1-5; D may be TRBD1 (5 bases). The V gene lost 0 bases and the J gene lost 4 bases, with 8 bases spanning the gap. CDR1 and CDR2 (germline): SGHDT, YYEEEE. This CDR3 is built from 14 residues. The CDR3 region is CASSLAAGNQPQHF. CDR3 DNA sequence: TGTGCCAGCAGCTTGGCGGCAGGGAATCAGCCCCAGCATTTT.

V and J are TRBV19 and TRBJ1-5; 10 bases fit TRBD1. Germline V gene sequence: CDR1 LNHDA, CDR2 SQIVND (reference sequence). CDR3 length: 15 residues. With V trimmed by 4 bases and J by 2 bases, 2 bases remained unmatched. The CDR3 nucleotides are TGTGCCAGTAGTACCGGGACAGGGGGCAATCAGCCCCAGCATTTT. It codes for CASSTGTGGNQPQHF. Combining the CDR3 with reference TRBV19 and TRBJ1-5 gives the whole variable domain DGGITQSPKYLFRKEGQNVTLSCEQNLNHDAMYWYRQDPGQGLRLIYYSQIVNDFQKGDIAEGYSVSREKKESFPLTVTSAQKNPTAFYLCASSTGTGGNQPQHFGDGTRLSIL.

The chain is built from TRBV9 and TRBJ2-7; 7 bases agree with TRBD2. This CDR3 is 14 amino acids long. The germline CDR1 and CDR2 sequences are SGDLS and YYNGEE. The trim removed 7 bases at V and 2 bases at J, leaving 9 bases unmatched. The CDR3 protein is CASGGGDGAYEQYF. CDR3 nucleotides: TGTGCCAGCGGCGGGGGAGACGGGGCCTACGAGCAGTACTTC.

This clonotype was counted at least ten times. This chain connects TRBV30 to TRBJ1-1, with a tentative D call TRBD1 (5 bases). The CDR3 loop spans 14 amino acids. CDR1 and CDR2 (germline): GTSNPN, SVGIG (reference sequence). V shed 0 bases and J shed 6 bases, with 14 bases lying between them. The CDR3 protein is CAWSVSGRGAEAFF. Here the CDR3 DNA reads TGTGCCTGGAGTGTATCGGGACGCGGGGCTGAAGCTTTCTTT.

This clonotype was counted many times. This chain joins TRBV6-6 and TRBJ2-5; 10 bases agree with TRBD2. The length of the CDR3 is 16 residues. Germline values: CDR1 MNHNY, CDR2 SVGAGI (reference sequence). The V segment lost 5 bases and the J segment 6 bases; nucleotides outside the gene matches: 12. The CDR3 spells CASSILPSGSTQTQYF. As DNA, the CDR3 is TGTGCCAGCAGTATTCTCCCTAGCGGGAGTACCCAGACCCAGTACTTC.